What follows is one T cell receptor beta chain and its context. Its antigen is still unknown. Pooled in the analysis were second doses at about 4 or about 12 weeks. Repertoires were generated with immunoSEQ multiplex PCR, while TCRdb's copy carries only in-frame clones and drops some. The sample carries some 150,000 clones, around 87% recorded once. In germline, CDR1 is ENHRY, CDR2 SYGVKD. V dropped 5 bases and J dropped 5 bases, with 12 bases sitting between them. The CDR3 sequence is 14 residues long. This sample is part of a study of T cell responses to AZD1222 COVID-19 vaccine. Findings and caveats of the study: Sampling captured repertoires only after the peak T cell response. Reportedly, nearly half the spike-specific TCRs target unmutated variant regions. Only five to seven AZD1222 recipients tested seropositive at baseline.

The J gene is TRBJ2-2, the V gene TRBV10-3, with no clear D. This TCR came from an adult who received the AZD1222 COVID-19 vaccine. Sequencing used peripheral blood, obtained 28 days after the second AZD1222 dose. This CDR3 is CAISQIKGTGELFF. In nucleotides, the CDR3 is TGTGCCATCAGTCAAATTAAGGGAACCGGGGAGCTGTTTTTT.